Each of the 29 T cell receptor beta chains below was sequenced from the same sample in a study of T cell responses to AZD1222 COVID-19 vaccine. The table came from immunoSEQ multiplex PCR; TCRdb's copy has only in-frame clones and leaves some out. The table records some 190,000 clones, around nine tenths of them present only once. The sample in question was peripheral blood, obtained 28 days after the second AZD1222 dose. These receptors all stem from an adult who received the AZD1222 COVID-19 vaccine.

The CDR3 is CASRAPDGSYEQYF. The CDR3 DNA is TGTGCCAGCAGAGCCCCGGACGGCTCCTACGAGCAGTACTTC. This sequence joins TRBV7-9 and TRBJ2-7; D is unclear. V was trimmed by 6 bases and J by 0 bases, leaving 12 bases between them. Germline-derived CDR1 and CDR2 are SEHNR and FQNEAQ (reference sequence). The CDR3 has 14 residues.

The chain carries TRBV6-5 and TRBJ2-3, with D possibly TRBD1 on 5 matching bases. This CDR3 is 13 amino acids long. The germline gives CDR1 MNHEY, CDR2 SVGAGI. The V end lost 10 bases, the J end lost 2 bases, and 13 bases lay between the germline ends. The CDR3 loop reads CATRQLSTDTQYF. The CDR3 DNA sequence: TGTGCCACCCGACAGCTATCCACAGATACGCAGTATTTT.

The gene calls are TRBV11-2 and TRBJ1-1, with unresolved D. The V and J ends lost 2 bases and 9 bases respectively, with 10 bases between them. The CDR3 is 12 amino acids. CDR1 is SGHAT, CDR2 FQNNGV, per germline. The CDR3 bases are TGTGCCAGCAGCTTAAATGGGAAGCAAGCTTTCTTT. Its translation: CASSLNGKQAFF.

The J gene is TRBJ2-5, the V gene TRBV14; no definite D call. The CDR3 covers 11 residues. CDR1 is SGHDN, CDR2 FVKESK, per germline. Trimming stripped 1 base from V and 6 bases from J, with 3 bases between. CDR3 in amino acids: CASSQGKTQYF. Here the CDR3 DNA reads TGTGCCAGCAGCCAAGGGAAGACCCAGTACTTC.

The chain is built from TRBV28 and TRBJ2-3, with a possible D match to TRBD2 (6 bases). This CDR3 is built from 13 residues. Germline V lookup: CDR1 MDHEN, CDR2 SYDVKM. The V end was cut by 2 bases, the J end by 3 bases, with 6 bases between. The CDR3 sequence: CASSLGGTDTQYF. The CDR3 DNA reads as TGTGCCAGCAGTTTAGGGGGGACAGATACGCAGTATTTT.

The chain carries TRBV9 and TRBJ2-5, with D unresolved. Germline CDR1 reads SGDLS; CDR2 reads YYNGEE. This CDR3 has 13 amino acids. Deletions cut 2 bases from V and 1 base from J, with 6 bases between. The CDR3 is CASSVSVQETQYF. The DNA of the CDR3 is TGTGCCAGCAGCGTCAGCGTCCAAGAGACCCAGTACTTC. Filled out from reference TRBV9 and TRBJ2-5, the complete variable domain reads DSGVTQTPKHLITATGQRVTLRCSPRSGDLSVYWYQQSLDQGLQFLIQYYNGEERAKGNILERFSAQQFPDLHSELNLSSLELGDSALYFCASSVSVQETQYFGPGTRLLVL.

The chain links TRBV5-8 to TRBJ1-2, with D possibly being TRBD1 (6 bases). V was cut by 2 bases and J by 5 bases, with 22 bases left in between. This CDR3 has 17 residues. Germline V gene sequence: CDR1 SGHTS, CDR2 YDEGEE. CDR3 nucleotide sequence: TGTGCCAGCAGCTTCACGGGGGCGCTTGGCTTCGAGTATGGCTACACCTTC. This encodes CASSFTGALGFEYGYTF.

J is TRBJ2-3 and V is TRBV28; D not certain. The V end lost 2 bases, the J end lost 1 base, and 10 bases lay between the germline ends. The CDR3 length is 15 residues. Germline V gene data show CDR1 as MDHEN and CDR2 as SYDVKM. CDR3 in amino acids: CASSLPDGGTDTQYF. The CDR3 DNA is TGTGCCAGCAGTTTACCGGACGGTGGCACAGATACGCAGTATTTT.

This chain joins TRBV27 and TRBJ1-5; 8 nucleotides agree with TRBD1. The germline gives CDR1 MNHEY, CDR2 SMNVEV (reference sequence). After removal of 0 bases from V and 7 bases from J, the junction contained 8 bases not matched to a gene. There are 16 residues in the CDR3. The CDR3: CASSLSGQGAGQPQHF. The CDR3 DNA reads TGTGCCAGCAGTTTATCGGGGCAGGGGGCTGGGCAGCCCCAGCATTTT.

The chain links TRBV7-2 to TRBJ1-6, with a weak D call TRBD1 (6 bases). In germline, CDR1 is SGHTA, CDR2 FQGNSA. The CDR3 is 15 amino acids. With 6 bases removed from V and 6 bases from J, the gap between germline ends came to 15 bases. The CDR3 coding sequence is TGTGCCAGCAGTCCACAGGGACCGCGTAATTCACCCCTCCACTTT. This translates into CASSPQGPRNSPLHF.

The gene calls are TRBV25-1 and TRBJ1-1, with D possibly TRBD1 on 6 matching bases. CDR1 MGHDK and CDR2 SYGVNS come from the germline V gene. The CDR3 has 13 amino acids. Trimming took 5 bases from V and 4 from J, leaving 11 bases between them. The CDR3 is CASSQLGATEAFF. CDR3 in DNA: TGTGCCAGCAGTCAGCTGGGGGCCACTGAAGCTTTCTTT.

The rearrangement links TRBV7-9 to TRBJ2-1; D may match TRBD1 or TRBD2 (6 bases each). From germline, CDR1 is SEHNR and CDR2 FQNEAQ (reference sequence). V dropped 5 bases and J dropped 9 bases, with 29 bases sitting between them. This CDR3 is built from 18 residues. CDR3 in DNA: TGTGCCAGCAGCGGCGTGTCCCTATTGGGGGGCCTTAGGAGTGAGCAGTTCTTC. Its translation: CASSGVSLLGGLRSEQFF.

The chain carries TRBV3-1 (or the pseudogene TRBV3-2) and TRBJ1-1; 8 bases are shared with TRBD1. Germline loops: CDR1 LGHDT, CDR2 YNNKEL (reference sequence). This CDR3 comprises 13 residues. Trimming at V came to 6 bases and at J to 7 bases, leaving 7 bases not matched to a gene. The CDR3 sequence: CASRGTGEREAFF. The CDR3 region has the DNA TGTGCCAGCAGAGGGACAGGAGAACGTGAAGCTTTCTTT.

The chain uses TRBV6-5 and TRBJ2-5; no clear D gene. This CDR3 has 16 residues. Deletions cut 0 bases from V and 5 bases from J, with 16 bases between. Germline CDR1 MNHEY, CDR2 SVGAGI. CDR3 sequence (DNA): TGTGCCAGCAGTTACTCGCGACCCATTCGTGGGGAGACCCAGTACTTC. Its protein product is CASSYSRPIRGETQYF.

The gene calls are TRBV2 and TRBJ2-5; 10 bases are shared with TRBD1. The germline CDR1 and CDR2 sequences are SNHLY and FYNNEI. J gave up 5 bases and V 5 bases, and 8 bases lay outside the gene matches. CDR3 length: 15 amino acids. The CDR3 bases are TGTGCCAGCAGTAAGCAGGACAGGGGGGCGGAGACCCAGTACTTC. This sequence encodes CASSKQDRGAETQYF.

The chain recombines TRBV28 with TRBJ2-1, with 8 bases identical to TRBD2. CDR1 is MDHEN, CDR2 SYDVKM, per germline. The ends lost 6 bases at V and 7 bases at J; junction bases unmatched: 8. The CDR3 extends over 14 amino acids. DNA for the CDR3: TGTGCCAGCAGCAAAGCGGGAGTGAAGAATGAGCAGTTCTTC. Translation gives CASSKAGVKNEQFF.

The chain couples TRBV3-1 (or the pseudogene TRBV3-2) to TRBJ1-1; 7 nucleotides match TRBD1. There are 17 residues in the CDR3. Germline V gene sequence: CDR1 LGHDT, CDR2 YNNKEL (reference sequence). Trimming took 0 bases from V and 0 from J; bases not matched to a gene: 7. For the CDR3, the DNA is TGTGCCAGCAGCCAAGAACCGGGACAGCGGATGAACACTGAAGCTTTCTTT. This translates into CASSQEPGQRMNTEAFF.

This chain uses TRBV11-2 with TRBJ2-3, with D possibly matching TRBD2 (6 bases). The V gene's germline CDR1 is SGHAT and CDR2 FQNNGV. Between the trimmed V and J ends, which lost 4 bases and 6 bases, there was a span of 20 bases. This CDR3 contains 16 residues. The CDR3 DNA reads as TGTGCCAGCAGCTCGGCGCGGGACTTTTATGCTGATACGCAGTATTTT. The encoded protein is CASSSARDFYADTQYF.

V usage is TRBV7-2 and J usage is TRBJ2-7, with D unresolved. Germline CDR1 reads SGHTA; CDR2 reads FQGNSA. The V end lost 2 bases, the J end lost 6 bases, and 5 bases lay between the germline ends. The CDR3 is made up of 11 amino acids. The CDR3, as DNA: TGTGCCAGCAGCTTACGACGCGAGCAGTACTTC. It encodes CASSLRREQYF. The variable domain in full, with the rest retrieved from reference TRBV7-2 and TRBJ2-7, is GAGVSQSPSNKVTEKGKDVELRCDPISGHTALYWYRQSLGQGLEFLIYFQGNSAPDKSGLPSDRFSAERTGGSVSTLTIQRTQQEDSAVYLCASSLRREQYFGPGTRLTVT.

The chain links TRBV10-3 to TRBJ1-5; TRBD1 agrees at 9 bases. The V and J ends lost 11 bases and 7 bases, in that order; junction bases with no gene match: 9. The CDR3 is made up of 13 amino acids. Germline CDR1 and CDR2: ENHRY and SYGVKD. CDR3 in amino acids: CAVKQGAGQPQHF. CDR3 nucleotides: TGTGCCGTTAAACAGGGGGCGGGACAGCCCCAGCATTTT.

The chain is built from TRBV7-6 and TRBJ2-5; D is ambiguous. Trimming left V 2 bases short and J 1 base short, with 2 bases between. The CDR3 has 12 amino acids. Germline V gene sequence: CDR1 SGHVS, CDR2 FNYEAQ. The CDR3 nucleotides read TGTGCCAGCAGCTTAACCCAAGAGACCCAGTACTTC. This encodes CASSLTQETQYF.

The chain links TRBV15 to TRBJ1-1; no clear D gene. Germline V gene lookup returns CDR1 LNHNV and CDR2 YYDKDF (reference sequence). V shed 0 bases and J shed 1 base, with 6 bases lying between them. CDR3 length equals 14 residues. This chain's CDR3 is CATSREAQNTEAFF. Here the CDR3 DNA reads TGTGCCACCAGCAGAGAGGCGCAGAACACTGAAGCTTTCTTT.

The chain combines TRBV10-1 with TRBJ2-4; D may be TRBD2 (5 bases). Germline lookup yields CDR1 WNHNN and CDR2 SYGVQD (reference sequence). V lost 4 bases and J lost 8, with 15 bases in between. The length of the CDR3 is 14 residues. The CDR3 spells CASSGTRGGDIQYF. Written as DNA, the CDR3 is TGCGCCAGCAGTGGGACCCGGGGTGGGGACATTCAGTACTTC.

V usage is TRBV28 and J usage is TRBJ2-7; TRBD1 matches at 7 bases. CDR3 length: 14 residues. Germline lookup yields CDR1 MDHEN and CDR2 SYDVKM. V gave up 6 bases and J gave up 7 bases; unmatched junction bases: 12. The CDR3 coding sequence is TGTGCCAGCAGGACACCCAGGGACAGCTTTGAGCAGTACTTC. This codes for CASRTPRDSFEQYF.

This chain uses TRBV13 with TRBJ2-7; maybe TRBD1 (5 bases). CDR1 PRHDT and CDR2 FYEKMQ come from the germline V gene (reference sequence). CDR3 length equals 12 residues. The ends were cut back, 0 bases at V and 9 bases at J, with 9 bases in the middle. The CDR3 region is CASSLGGVSQYF. The CDR3 DNA sequence: TGTGCCAGCAGCTTAGGAGGGGTCTCGCAGTACTTC.

This clone was detected a few times. The rearrangement links TRBV7-6 to TRBJ2-2; D may be TRBD1 (5 bases). This CDR3 region has 16 residues. Trimming pared 5 bases from V and 1 base from J, leaving 14 bases between. Germline assignment: CDR1 SGHVS and CDR2 FNYEAQ. In DNA form, the CDR3 reads TGTGCCAGCAGCCCTGGACACACGCTGAACACCGGGGAGCTGTTTTTT. Its protein is CASSPGHTLNTGELFF.

The J gene is TRBJ1-3, the V gene TRBV4-3, with unresolved D. Trimming took off 0 bases at V and 0 bases at J, with 9 bases between the two ends. The CDR3 contains 16 residues. CDR1 and CDR2 (germline): LGHNA, YSLEER. CDR3 residues: CASSQDSAVSGNTIYF. The CDR3 nucleotides are TGCGCCAGCAGCCAAGATTCGGCCGTCTCTGGAAACACCATATATTTT.

The chain joins TRBV4-3 to TRBJ1-2; TRBD1 aligns across 8 bases. CDR3 length equals 14 residues. CDR1 LGHNA and CDR2 YSLEER come from the germline V gene. Trimming took 4 bases from V and 3 from J; bases not matched to a gene: 4. The chain's CDR3 is CASSPNRGYYGYTF. In nucleotides, the CDR3 is TGCGCCAGCAGCCCAAACAGGGGGTACTATGGCTACACCTTC.

The genes are TRBV3-1 (or the pseudogene TRBV3-2) and TRBJ1-4; perhaps TRBD1 as D (5 bases). This CDR3 is built from 13 residues. The germline V and J ends were trimmed by 2 bases and 8 bases, with 9 bases remaining between them. The germline V gene has CDR1 LGHDT and CDR2 YNNKEL (reference sequence). In DNA form, the CDR3 reads TGTGCCAGCAGCCAACTGGGGCACGAAAAACTGTTTTTT. Protein sequence: CASSQLGHEKLFF.